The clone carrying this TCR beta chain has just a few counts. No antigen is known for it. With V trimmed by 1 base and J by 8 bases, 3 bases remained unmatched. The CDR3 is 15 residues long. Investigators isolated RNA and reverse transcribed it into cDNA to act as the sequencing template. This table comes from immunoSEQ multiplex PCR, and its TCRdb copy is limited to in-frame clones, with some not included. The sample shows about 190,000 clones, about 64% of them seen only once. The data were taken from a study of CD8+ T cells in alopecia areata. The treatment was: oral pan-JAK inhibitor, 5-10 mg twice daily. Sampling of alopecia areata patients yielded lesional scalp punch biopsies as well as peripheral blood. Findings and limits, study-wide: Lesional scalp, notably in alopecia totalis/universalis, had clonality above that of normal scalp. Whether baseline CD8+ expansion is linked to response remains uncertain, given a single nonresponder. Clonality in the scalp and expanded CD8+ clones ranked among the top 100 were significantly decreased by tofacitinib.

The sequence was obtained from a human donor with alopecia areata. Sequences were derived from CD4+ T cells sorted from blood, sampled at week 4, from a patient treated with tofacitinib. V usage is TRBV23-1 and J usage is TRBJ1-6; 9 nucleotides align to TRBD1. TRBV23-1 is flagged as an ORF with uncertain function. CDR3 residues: CASSQWTGDDSPLHF. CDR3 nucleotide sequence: TGCGCCAGCAGTCAATGGACAGGGGATGATTCACCCCTCCACTTT.